The 7 T cell receptor beta chains reported below all come from one sample, sequenced in a study of T cell responses to AZD1222 COVID-19 vaccine. Sequenced by immunoSEQ multiplex PCR; TCRdb stores in-frame clones only, minus some. The profile covers 120,000 to 150,000 clones, with 75% to 90% appearing a single time and about 4.8% taken by the ten largest. This material consisted of peripheral blood, taken on day 0 of AZD1222 vaccination. The receptors were sampled from an adult in good health.

The genes are TRBV3-1 (or the pseudogene TRBV3-2) and TRBJ1-5, with 8 bases fitting TRBD1. CDR1 is LGHDT, CDR2 YNNKEL, per germline (reference sequence). Trimming took 6 bases from V and 3 from J; bases not matched to a gene: 4. This CDR3 has 14 residues. The CDR3 sequence: CASSKTGVNQPQHF. As DNA, the CDR3 is TGTGCCAGCAGTAAGACAGGGGTCAATCAGCCCCAGCATTTT.

This chain joins TRBV14 and TRBJ1-1, with D unresolved. The CDR3 contains 13 residues. The V gene lost 4 bases and the J gene lost 0 bases, with 6 bases spanning the gap. Germline-derived CDR1 and CDR2 are SGHDN and FVKESK. Written as DNA, the CDR3 is TGTGCCAGCAGCCCCTGGATGAACACTGAAGCTTTCTTT. Its protein product is CASSPWMNTEAFF. The full variable domain, completed using reference TRBV14 and TRBJ1-1, is EAGVTQFPSHSVIEKGQTVTLRCDPISGHDNLYWYRRVMGKEIKFLLHFVKESKQDESGMPNNRFLAERTGGTYSTLKVQPAELEDSGVYFCASSPWMNTEAFFGQGTRLTVV.

The chain is built from TRBV19 and TRBJ1-3; no definite D call. CDR1 is LNHDA and CDR2 is SQIVND in the germline V gene (reference sequence). This CDR3 is built from 16 residues. Trimming stripped 3 bases from V and 10 bases from J, with 22 bases between. CDR3 sequence: CASSISARPRIATIYF. CDR3 nucleotide sequence: TGTGCCAGTAGTATTTCGGCCAGGCCTCGGATTGCGACCATATATTTT.

The V and J genes are TRBV23-1 and TRBJ2-5; maybe TRBD1 (7 bases). TRBV23-1 is an ORF, with its function uncertain. The CDR3 runs 17 residues. Deletions cut 4 bases from V and 1 base from J, with 19 bases between. DNA of the CDR3: TGCGCCAGCAGTCCCGGCGTTTGCGGGGACAGCCAAGAGACCCAGTACTTC. It yields the protein CASSPGVCGDSQETQYF.

This clone has only one observation. V gene TRBV30 combines with J gene TRBJ1-2; TRBD1 matches 7 bases. CDR1 GTSNPN and CDR2 SVGIG come from the germline V gene (reference sequence). With 4 bases clipped from V and 8 bases from J, the junction kept 13 bases outside the gene matches. The CDR3 is made up of 14 amino acids. The CDR3 DNA reads TGTGCCTGGACTAAGGGGGCCCGGTTTGGCGGCTACACCTTC. Translating it yields CAWTKGARFGGYTF.

The rearrangement uses TRBV19 and TRBJ1-2; D is unresolved. CDR1 is LNHDA, CDR2 SQIVND, per germline (reference sequence). V was cut by 3 bases and J by 2 bases, with 7 bases left in between. The CDR3 spans 13 residues. In DNA form, the CDR3 reads TGTGCCAGTAGTATGGCAGAAAACTATGGCTACACCTTC. Residues: CASSMAENYGYTF. The variable domain in full, with the rest retrieved from reference TRBV19 and TRBJ1-2, is DGGITQSPKYLFRKEGQNVTLSCEQNLNHDAMYWYRQDPGQGLRLIYYSQIVNDFQKGDIAEGYSVSREKKESFPLTVTSAQKNPTAFYLCASSMAENYGYTFGSGTRLTVV.

The chain joins TRBV3-1 (or the pseudogene TRBV3-2) to TRBJ1-1; D is uncertain. The CDR3 length is 15 residues. The germline gives CDR1 LGHDT, CDR2 YNNKEL (reference sequence). V was shortened by 4 bases and J by 5 bases, with 17 bases between the two germline ends. The CDR3 nucleotides are TGTGCCAGCAGCCCCAGAGCTCGGGTTCGGACTGAAGCTTTCTTT. Amino acids: CASSPRARVRTEAFF.